This TCR beta chain was observed in a study of graft-versus-host responses after intestinal transplantation. Study-wide context: Following induction with anti-thymocyte globulin, all recipients were given tacrolimus and steroids for approximately three years. Study conclusions and caveats: GvH clones turned up in recipient marrow; some had shown up first in ileum or blood.

There were about 200,000 CFSE-labeled responder cells plated together with about 200,000 irradiated, violet-dye-labeled stimulator cells. Germline loops: CDR1 SGHTS, CDR2 YDEGEE. This CDR3 region has 12 residues. This clone was seen a few times. Germline is not matched at one junction end, which may reflect a read error. Clones were sequenced by immunoSEQ multiplex PCR, and TCRdb holds only the in-frame ones, with some missing. Of more than 9,500 clones listed, 35% were seen once; the top ten hold 3.2%. The V and J genes are TRBV5-8 and TRBJ2-1, with TRBD1 as a possible D gene (5 bases). The receptor comes from a human patient who received an intestinal transplant. Material: alloreactive CD8+ T cells from a mixed lymphocyte reaction culture, obtained before intestinal transplant. Sample subset: CFSE-low proliferating T cells sorted from approximately 6-day pre-transplant mixed lymphocyte reaction (GvH or HvG direction). CDR3 sequence reads: CACRAPVDEQFF. In DNA form, the CDR3 reads TGTGCCTGCAGGGCTCCGGTCGATGAGCAGTTCTTC.